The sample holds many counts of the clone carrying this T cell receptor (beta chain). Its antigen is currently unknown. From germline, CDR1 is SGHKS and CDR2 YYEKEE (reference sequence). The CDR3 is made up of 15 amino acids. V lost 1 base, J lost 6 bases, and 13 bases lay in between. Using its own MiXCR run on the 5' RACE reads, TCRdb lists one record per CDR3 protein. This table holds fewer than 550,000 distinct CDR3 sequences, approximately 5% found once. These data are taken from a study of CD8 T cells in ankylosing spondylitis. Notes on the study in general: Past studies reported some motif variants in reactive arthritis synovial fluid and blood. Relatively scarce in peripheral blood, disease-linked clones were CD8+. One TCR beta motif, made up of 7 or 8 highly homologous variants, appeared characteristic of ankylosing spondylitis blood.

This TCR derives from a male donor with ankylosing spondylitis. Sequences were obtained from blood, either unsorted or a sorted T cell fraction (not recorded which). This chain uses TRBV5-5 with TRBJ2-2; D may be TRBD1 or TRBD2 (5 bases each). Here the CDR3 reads CASSLTAVGPGELFF. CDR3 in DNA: TGTGCCAGCAGCTTGACAGCGGTGGGACCCGGGGAGCTGTTTTTT. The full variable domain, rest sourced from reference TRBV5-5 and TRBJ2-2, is DAGVTQSPTHLIKTRGQQVTLRCSPISGHKSVSWYQQVLGQGPQFIFQYYEKEERGRGNFPDRFSARQFPNYSSELNVNALLLGDSALYLCASSLTAVGPGELFFGEGSRLTVL.